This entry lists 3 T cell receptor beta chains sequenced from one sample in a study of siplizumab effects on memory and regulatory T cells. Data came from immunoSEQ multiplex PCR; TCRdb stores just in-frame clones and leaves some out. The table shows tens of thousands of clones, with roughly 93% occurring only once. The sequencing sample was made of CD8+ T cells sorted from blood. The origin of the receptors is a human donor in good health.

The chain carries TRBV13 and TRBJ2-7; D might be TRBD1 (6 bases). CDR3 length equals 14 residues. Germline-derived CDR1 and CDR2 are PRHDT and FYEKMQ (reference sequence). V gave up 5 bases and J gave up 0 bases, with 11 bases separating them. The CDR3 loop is CASSPGHRSYEQYF. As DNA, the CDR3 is TGTGCCAGCAGCCCGGGACACCGCTCCTACGAGCAGTACTTC.

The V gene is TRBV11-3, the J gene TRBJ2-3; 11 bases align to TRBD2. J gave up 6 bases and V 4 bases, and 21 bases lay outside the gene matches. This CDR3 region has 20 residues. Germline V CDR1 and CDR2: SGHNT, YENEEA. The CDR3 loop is CASSSPRLAGIDEPTDTQYF. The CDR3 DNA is TGTGCCAGCAGCTCACCCCGACTAGCGGGAATTGATGAGCCGACGGATACGCAGTATTTT.

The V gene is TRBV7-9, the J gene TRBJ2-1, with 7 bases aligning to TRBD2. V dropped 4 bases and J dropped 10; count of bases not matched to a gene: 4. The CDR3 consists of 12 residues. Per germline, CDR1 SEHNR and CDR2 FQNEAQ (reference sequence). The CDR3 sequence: CASSSGLQEQFF. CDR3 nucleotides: TGTGCCAGCAGCTCGGGACTACAGGAGCAGTTCTTC.